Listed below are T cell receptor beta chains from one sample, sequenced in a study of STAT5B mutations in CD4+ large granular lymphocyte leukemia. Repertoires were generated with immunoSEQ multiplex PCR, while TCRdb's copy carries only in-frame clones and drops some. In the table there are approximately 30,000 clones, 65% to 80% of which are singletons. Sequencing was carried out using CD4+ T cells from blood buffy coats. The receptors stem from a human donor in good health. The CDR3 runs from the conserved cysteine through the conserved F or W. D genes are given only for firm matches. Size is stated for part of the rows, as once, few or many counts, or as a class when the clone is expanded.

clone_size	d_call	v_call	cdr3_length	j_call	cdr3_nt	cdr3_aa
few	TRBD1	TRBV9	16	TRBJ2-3	TGTGCCAGCAGCGCCGGGGGACAGGGGACGTCCGATACGCAGTATTTT	CASSAGGQGTSDTQYF
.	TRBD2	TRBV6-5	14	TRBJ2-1	TGTGCCAGCAGTTACCGCCCAGGGAGGGATGAGCAGTTCTTC	CASSYRPGRDEQFF
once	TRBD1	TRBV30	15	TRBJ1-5	TGTGCCTGGAGTGAAACCAGGGGGATCAATCAGCCCCAGCATTTT	CAWSETRGINQPQHF
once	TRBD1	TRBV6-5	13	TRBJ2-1	TGTGCCAGCAGGGGACAGGCCTACAATGAGCAGTTCTTC	CASRGQAYNEQFF
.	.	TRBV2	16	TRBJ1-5	TGTGCCAGCAGTGAAGGTACACAATTTTCTTATCAGCCCCAGCATTTT	CASSEGTQFSYQPQHF
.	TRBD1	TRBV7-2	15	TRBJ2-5	TGTGCCAGCAGCTTAATGGGACAGACACAAGAGACCCAGTACTTC	CASSLMGQTQETQYF
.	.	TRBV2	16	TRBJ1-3	TGTGCCAGCAGCCTGGAGGCGCTACCCCCTGGAAACACCATATATTTT	CASSLEALPPGNTIYF
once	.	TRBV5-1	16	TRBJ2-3	TGCGCCAGCAGCTTGGGTGCTAGCAGATGGACAGATACGCAGTATTTT	CASSLGASRWTDTQYF
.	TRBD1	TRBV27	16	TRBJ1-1	TGTGCCAGCACCCGGGGACAGGGGATGGGATACACTGAAGCTTTCTTT	CASTRGQGMGYTEAFF
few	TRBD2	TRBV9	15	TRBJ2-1	TGTGCCAGCAGCGTAGTAGCGGGAGGTTTGAATGAGCAGTTCTTC	CASSVVAGGLNEQFF
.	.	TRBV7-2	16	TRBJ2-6	TGTGCCAGCAGCTTAGGGCCAGGGGCTGGGGCCAACGTCCTGACTTTC	CASSLGPGAGANVLTF
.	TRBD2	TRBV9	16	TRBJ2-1	TGTGCCAGCAGCGTTTCTATAGCGGGAGGGTACAATGAGCAGTTCTTC	CASSVSIAGGYNEQFF
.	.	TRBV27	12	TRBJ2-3	TGTGCCAGCGGTTCTAGTGGTGATACGCAGTATTTT	CASGSSGDTQYF
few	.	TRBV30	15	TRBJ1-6	TGTGCCTGGAGTGTACTAAGGCCAGCTAATTCACCCCTCCACTTT	CAWSVLRPANSPLHF
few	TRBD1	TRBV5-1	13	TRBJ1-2	TGCGCCAGCAGCTTAACAGGGGAGGATGGCTACACCTTC	CASSLTGEDGYTF
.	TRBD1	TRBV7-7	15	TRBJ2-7	TGTGCTAGCAGTTTCGGACAGGGGGCACCCTACGAGCAGTACTTC	CASSFGQGAPYEQYF
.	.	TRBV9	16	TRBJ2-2	TGTGCCAGCAGCGTACGCACAGGGGCGGGGACCGGGGAGCTGTTTTTT	CASSVRTGAGTGELFF
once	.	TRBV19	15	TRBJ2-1	TGTGCCAGTAGTATAGAACCTAGCGCAACAGGTGAGCAGTTCTTC	CASSIEPSATGEQFF
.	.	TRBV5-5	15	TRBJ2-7	TGTGCCAGCAGCTTAGGGTCAGGGAGTACCTACGAGCAGTACTTC	CASSLGSGSTYEQYF
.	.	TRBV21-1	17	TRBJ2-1	TGTGCCAGCAGCAAAGTCATAGCTCGGACAGGGGTCAATGAGCAGTTCTTC	CASSKVIARTGVNEQFF
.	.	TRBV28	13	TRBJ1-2	TGTGCTGCAGTGGGGGGAATAGCCTATGGCTACACCTTC	CAAVGGIAYGYTF
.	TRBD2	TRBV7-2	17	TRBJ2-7	TGTGCCAGCAGCTTAGTGTCCGGGACTAGCGGGAGCTACGAGCAGTACTTC	CASSLVSGTSGSYEQYF
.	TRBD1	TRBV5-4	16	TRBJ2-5	TGTGCCAGCAGCTCTGGGACAGGGTATTCCGTAAAGACCCAGTACTTC	CASSSGTGYSVKTQYF
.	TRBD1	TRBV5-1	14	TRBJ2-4	TGCGCCAGCAGCCTCGGACAGGGGGGGAACATTCAGTACTTC	CASSLGQGGNIQYF
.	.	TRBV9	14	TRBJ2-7	TGTGCCAGCAGCGTAGCTGTACTTCCCTACGAGCAGTACTTC	CASSVAVLPYEQYF
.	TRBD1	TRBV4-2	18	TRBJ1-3	TGTGCCAGCAGCCAACAAACCGGGACAGGGTGGGCTGGAAACACCATATATTTT	CASSQQTGTGWAGNTIYF
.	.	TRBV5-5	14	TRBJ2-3	TGTGCCAGCAGCTCCCTAAAGGAGACAGATACGCAGTATTTT	CASSSLKETDTQYF
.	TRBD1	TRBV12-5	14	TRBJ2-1	TGTGCTAGTAATCAGGGGGTTTCCTACAATGAGCAGTTCTTC	CASNQGVSYNEQFF
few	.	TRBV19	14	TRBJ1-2	TGTGCCAGTAGTATAAGTTTAGGCGACTATGGCTACACCTTC	CASSISLGDYGYTF
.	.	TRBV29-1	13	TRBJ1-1	TGCAGCGTTGAACTCCGAATGAACACTGAAGCTTTCTTT	CSVELRMNTEAFF
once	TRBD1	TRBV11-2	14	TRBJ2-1	TGTGCCAGCAGCTTAGAAGGACAGGGGGCTGAGCAGTTCTTC	CASSLEGQGAEQFF
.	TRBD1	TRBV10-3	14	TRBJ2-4	TGTGCCATCAGTGCCGGGACAGGGGAAAACATTCAGTACTTC	CAISAGTGENIQYF
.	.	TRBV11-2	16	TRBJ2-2	TGTGCCAGCAGCTTAACGGCGAGATCCGACACCGGGGAGCTGTTTTTT	CASSLTARSDTGELFF
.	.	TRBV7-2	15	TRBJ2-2	TGTGCCAGCAGCTTCTGGCGGGAATACACCGGGGAGCTGTTTTTT	CASSFWREYTGELFF
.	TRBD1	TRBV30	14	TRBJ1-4	TGTGCCTGGAGTTCGTGGGACAGGGTGGAAAAACTGTTTTTT	CAWSSWDRVEKLFF
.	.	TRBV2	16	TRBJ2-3	TGTGCCAGCAGTGATCCCCGGGACTCAGGTCCAGATACGCAGTATTTT	CASSDPRDSGPDTQYF
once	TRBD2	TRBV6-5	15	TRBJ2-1	TGTGCCAGCAGTTACGAGGGAGGGCCATACAATGAGCAGTTCTTC	CASSYEGGPYNEQFF
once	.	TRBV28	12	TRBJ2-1	TGTGCCAGCAAGGGAGCTTACAATGAGCAGTTCTTC	CASKGAYNEQFF
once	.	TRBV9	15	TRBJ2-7	TGTGCCAGCAGCCCAGGACCGGACAGATCCTACGAGCAGTACTTC	CASSPGPDRSYEQYF
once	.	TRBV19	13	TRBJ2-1	TGTGCCAGTAGGGGCGGTCCGTACAATGAGCAGTTCTTC	CASRGGPYNEQFF
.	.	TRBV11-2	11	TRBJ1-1	TGTGCCAGCAGCGAAAGAACCAAAGCTTTCTTT	CASSERTKAFF
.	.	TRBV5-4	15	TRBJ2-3	TGTGCCAGCAGCTTCGAAAGGATCCGCACAGATACGCAGTATTTT	CASSFERIRTDTQYF
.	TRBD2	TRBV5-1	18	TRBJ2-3	TGCGCCAGCAGTGTTGGCGGGAGGGCCTTGAGTGAGGCAGATACGCAGTATTTT	CASSVGGRALSEADTQYF
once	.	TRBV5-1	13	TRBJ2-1	TGCGCCACTAGTTCTAGCGCCTACAATGAGCAGTTCTTC	CATSSSAYNEQFF
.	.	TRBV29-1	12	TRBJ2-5	TGCAGCGGGGGTGGCGGGAAAGAGACCCAGTACTTC	CSGGGGKETQYF
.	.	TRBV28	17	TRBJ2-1	TGTGCCAGCAGTTTAAAACCCCAGGGCCTCCCGAACAATGAGCAGTTCTTC	CASSLKPQGLPNNEQFF